The 18 T cell receptor beta chains in this list originate from one sample, sequenced in a study of cytomegalovirus exposure and HLA in healthy donors. PCR used 60 Vbeta primers and 13 Jbeta primers. This table comes from immunoSEQ multiplex PCR, and its TCRdb copy is limited to in-frame clones, with some not included. The sample has approximately 150,000 clones, over 60% seen once. Source material: PBMCs. The receptors stem from a woman aged 18-29 years in good health and CMV-seronegative.

About this clone itself: One end of the junction does not line up with germline, which may come from a read error. V is TRBV7-9 and J is TRBJ2-6; TRBD1 might be the D (5 bases). This CDR3 region has 15 residues. Germline-derived CDR1 and CDR2 are SEHNR and FQNEAQ (reference sequence). This chain's CDR3 is CSSSRDSTGANVLTF. The DNA of the CDR3 is TGTTCCAGCAGCCGCGACAGCACTGGGGCCAACGTCCTGACTTTC. Together with reference TRBV7-9 and TRBJ2-6, the CDR3 gives the full variable domain: DTGVSQNPRHKITKRGQNVTFRCDPISEHNRLYWYRQTLGQGPEFLTYFQNEAQLEKSRLLSDRFSAERPKGSFSTLEIQRTEQGDSAMYLCSSSRDSTGANVLTFGAGSRLTVL.

The CDR3 reads CASSQADRGTNEQFF. Written as DNA, the CDR3 is TGTGCCAGCAGCCAAGCAGACAGGGGGACCAATGAGCAGTTCTTC. The rearrangement uses TRBV4-2 and TRBJ2-1; TRBD1 aligns across 9 bases. CDR3 length: 15 amino acids. Germline assignment: CDR1 LGHNA and CDR2 YNFKEQ. V was pared by 1 base and J by 6 bases, with 4 bases of the junction left unmatched.

This rearrangement joins TRBV6-5 to TRBJ2-3, with D possibly TRBD2 on 6 matching bases. The CDR3 contains 14 residues. V lost 2 bases and J lost 2, with 8 bases in between. From germline, CDR1 is MNHEY and CDR2 SVGAGI. The CDR3 DNA sequence: TGTGCCAGCAGTTACAGGGAGGTCACAGATACGCAGTATTTT. This translates into CASSYREVTDTQYF.

This chain uses TRBV18 with TRBJ1-4; 8 bases agree with TRBD1. The CDR3 is 16 amino acids. CDR1 and CDR2 from the germline V gene are KGHSH and LQKENI. The trim removed 3 bases at V and 3 bases at J, leaving 6 bases unmatched. The CDR3 DNA is TGTGCCAGCTCACCCGCTACGACAGGGGCTAATGAAAAACTGTTTTTT. Its translation is CASSPATTGANEKLFF.

This clone came up once. The genes are TRBV11-3 and TRBJ2-2; TRBD1 matches at 9 bases. Germline lookup yields CDR1 SGHNT and CDR2 YENEEA. The V gene end was trimmed by 4 bases and the J gene end by 5 bases; junction bases not matched to a gene: 8. CDR3 length equals 16 residues. CDR3 bases: TGTGCCAGCAGCTCGACCCGGACAGGGGCAACCGGGGAGCTGTTTTTT. Protein product: CASSSTRTGATGELFF.

The chain couples TRBV19 to TRBJ1-6; D remains ambiguous. The germline V gene has CDR1 LNHDA and CDR2 SQIVND (reference sequence). Trimming pared 3 bases from V and 7 bases from J, leaving 16 bases between. The CDR3 totals 16 residues. The CDR3 reads CASSIGVRLWNSPLHF. The CDR3 bases are TGTGCCAGTAGTATCGGTGTGAGGTTATGGAATTCACCCCTCCACTTT.

V is TRBV5-4 and J is TRBJ2-1; D not resolved. Germline V gives CDR1 SGHNT, CDR2 YYREEE (reference sequence). Between the trimmed V and J ends, which lost 0 bases and 6 bases, there was a span of 10 bases. The CDR3 sequence is 14 residues long. DNA of the CDR3: TGTGCCAGCAGCTTGGCCCCCCCCGGCAATGAGCAGTTCTTC. Translating it yields CASSLAPPGNEQFF.

This clone showed up just a few times. This chain connects TRBV19 to TRBJ2-2, with D perhaps matching TRBD1 (5 bases). Trimming took 5 bases from V and 6 from J, leaving 13 bases between them. Germline loops: CDR1 LNHDA, CDR2 SQIVND (reference sequence). There are 14 residues in the CDR3. The DNA for the CDR3 is TGTGCCAGTAGTTTCTCACAGGCAGCCGGGGAGCTGTTTTTT. Amino acids: CASSFSQAAGELFF.

This sequence joins TRBV29-1 and TRBJ2-1; TRBD2 might be the D (5 bases). The CDR3 is 12 residues long. The germline V gene has CDR1 SQVTM and CDR2 ANQGSEA. V lost 2 bases to trimming and J lost 9 bases, with 11 bases between them. CDR3 sequence (DNA): TGCAGCGTTGAATTAATTCGGGGTGAGCAGTTCTTC. It specifies CSVELIRGEQFF.

The CDR3 reads CASRPLSGQGTDTQYF. CDR3 nucleotide sequence: TGTGCCAGCAGGCCTCTATCGGGACAGGGCACAGATACGCAGTATTTT. The genes are TRBV5-4 and TRBJ2-3; 8 positions agree with TRBD1. The CDR3 contains 16 residues. Germline CDR1 SGHNT, CDR2 YYREEE (reference sequence). Trimming at V came to 5 bases and at J to 1 base, leaving 9 bases not matched to a gene.

The chain employs TRBV4-1 and TRBJ1-4; 7 nucleotides line up with TRBD1. This CDR3 is 15 amino acids long. Germline V gene data show CDR1 as MGHRA and CDR2 as YSYEKL. Unmatched junction bases numbered 2, after V lost 3 bases and J lost 1 base. The DNA for the CDR3 is TGCGCCAGCAGCCAGACAGGGCGAACTAATGAAAAACTGTTTTTT. Translated, it gives CASSQTGRTNEKLFF.

The V call is TRBV18, the J call TRBJ2-2; possible D gene TRBD2, 5 bases. Germline V gives CDR1 KGHSH, CDR2 LQKENI. The CDR3 is 14 amino acids. Between the trimmed V and J ends, which lost 2 bases and 5 bases, there was a span of 9 bases. The CDR3 reads CASSPVGSTGELFF. The CDR3 region has the DNA TGTGCCAGCTCACCAGTGGGGAGTACCGGGGAGCTGTTTTTT.

The rearrangement links TRBV30 to TRBJ1-2; D possibly corresponds to TRBD1 (6 bases). Germline V gene lookup returns CDR1 GTSNPN and CDR2 SVGIG (reference sequence). V lost 2 bases and J lost 2, with 9 bases in between. The CDR3 totals 13 residues. CDR3 protein: CAWSRGANYGYTF. The CDR3 coding sequence is TGTGCCTGGAGTCGGGGGGCGAACTATGGCTACACCTTC.

This clone was seen a few times. CDR3 region: CASSGTGNQPQHF. The CDR3 coding sequence is TGTGCCAGCAGCGGGACAGGCAATCAGCCCCAGCATTTT. The rearrangement links TRBV5-5 to TRBJ1-5; TRBD1 matches 7 bases. The CDR3 is made up of 13 amino acids. V gave up 4 bases and J gave up 2 bases; unmatched junction bases: 0. Germline V gene data show CDR1 as SGHKS and CDR2 as YYEKEE (reference sequence). The complete variable domain, with remaining parts taken from reference TRBV5-5 and TRBJ1-5, reads DAGVTQSPTHLIKTRGQQVTLRCSPISGHKSVSWYQQVLGQGPQFIFQYYEKEERGRGNFPDRFSARQFPNYSSELNVNALLLGDSALYLCASSGTGNQPQHFGDGTRLSIL.

The chain carries TRBV5-1 and TRBJ1-1; 7 bases fit TRBD1. The CDR3 length is 14 residues. The germline CDR1 and CDR2 sequences are SGHRS and YFSETQ. After removal of 4 bases from V and 5 bases from J, the junction contained 8 bases not matched to a gene. This chain's CDR3 is CASSPEGGRTEAFF. The CDR3 DNA reads as TGCGCCAGCAGCCCTGAAGGGGGCCGGACTGAAGCTTTCTTT.

The rearrangement uses TRBV10-3 and TRBJ2-2; 10 bases agree with TRBD2. Germline CDR1 and CDR2: ENHRY and SYGVKD. Germline trimming cut 0 bases from V and 6 bases from J; bases unmatched to any gene: 7. CDR3 length: 17 amino acids. The CDR3 DNA reads as TGTGCCATCAGTGAGTCAGAGGTTCTAGCGGGGGCCGGGGAGCTGTTTTTT. It is translated as CAISESEVLAGAGELFF.

Of note for this clone: A read error may produce the germline difference seen at one junction end. The chain carries TRBV7-8 and TRBJ1-1; no definite D call. Germline assignment: CDR1 SGHVS and CDR2 FQNEAQ. The CDR3 runs to 15 residues. The CDR3 spells CASSSIGRRSTEVFF. The CDR3, as DNA: TGTGCCAGCAGCTCAATCGGGAGGCGGAGCACTGAAGTTTTCTTT.

This chain's CDR3 is CASSLDRGRGYTF. CDR3 bases: TGTGCCAGCAGCCTTGACAGGGGTCGTGGCTACACCTTC. The chain carries TRBV5-8 and TRBJ1-2; TRBD1 matches at 8 bases. Germline V gene sequence: CDR1 SGHTS, CDR2 YDEGEE. The junction had 6 bases not matched to a gene; V was cut back by 4 bases and J by 7 bases. The CDR3 extends over 13 amino acids.